This is a list of T cell receptor beta chains from one sample in a study of T cells in Graves' hyperthyroidism and ophthalmopathy. MiXCR, run by TCRdb on the multiplex PCR reads, gives a single entry per CDR3 protein. The data hold a few hundred thousand distinct CDR3 sequences, with 15% to 18% observed a single time. Material: blood. These receptors were collected from a woman aged 30 to 39 with Graves' hyperthyroidism. Both conserved end residues are trimmed from each CDR3. Each record gives: V gene, J gene, CDR3 protein.

V: TRBV20-1; J: TRBJ2-1; CDR3: SARDVGGYYYNEQF
V: TRBV7-9; J: TRBJ2-5; CDR3: ASSLGTSGTQY
V: TRBV27; J: TRBJ2-7; CDR3: ASSLRLLGKHEQY
V: TRBV3-1; J: TRBJ1-5; CDR3: ASSQHNGPNQPQH
V: TRBV11-2; J: TRBJ2-3; CDR3: ASSYYTDTQY
V: TRBV12-3/TRBV12-4; J: TRBJ2-7; CDR3: ASSLAGRNYEQY
V: TRBV12-3/TRBV12-4; J: TRBJ2-1; CDR3: ASSLGLTSRSYNEQF
V: TRBV20-1; J: TRBJ2-7; CDR3: SASGSYEQC
V: TRBV18; J: TRBJ1-3; CDR3: ASSPRTEVIGNTIY
V: TRBV18; J: TRBJ1-4; CDR3: ASSPDDATNEKLF
V: TRBV20-1; J: TRBJ2-7; CDR3: SASSRSSYEQY
V: TRBV30; J: TRBJ2-7; CDR3: AWIGNNEQY
V: TRBV20-1; J: TRBJ2-7; CDR3: SARERGDGWGYEQY
V: TRBV7-9; J: TRBJ2-7; CDR3: ASSPSTGVKIEQY
V: TRBV11-2; J: TRBJ2-1; CDR3: ASSLNRGLAAYNEQF
V: TRBV18; J: TRBJ1-5; CDR3: ASSGQGNNQPQH
V: TRBV30; J: TRBJ1-1; CDR3: AWSSRPNTEAF
V: TRBV5-6; J: TRBJ2-1; CDR3: ASRRQSSYNEQF
V: TRBV29-1; J: TRBJ2-5; CDR3: SAGLQETQY
V: TRBV25-1; J: TRBJ2-7; CDR3: ATSQGAYEQY
V: TRBV6-6; J: TRBJ1-1; CDR3: ASSYLQSGQGRWDTEAF
V: TRBV20-1; J: TRBJ2-1; CDR3: SANLATSGRNEQF
V: TRBV7-9; J: TRBJ1-4; CDR3: ASGQGWEKLF
V: TRBV20-1; J: TRBJ2-5; CDR3: SATARGETQY
V: TRBV7-9; J: TRBJ1-1; CDR3: ASSLIEGLNTEAF
V: TRBV27; J: TRBJ1-4; CDR3: ASSFGEKLF
V: TRBV3-1; J: TRBJ2-1; CDR3: ASSRSGLAHSSYNEQF
V: TRBV20-1; J: TRBJ2-5; CDR3: SADRLAGEVETQY
V: TRBV6-4; J: TRBJ1-3; CDR3: ASSDGYGTGGLSGNTIY
V: TRBV28; J: TRBJ1-1; CDR3: ASSYPGARGTEAF
V: TRBV20-1; J: TRBJ2-1; CDR3: SAPPGTGNYNEQF
V: TRBV27; J: TRBJ2-3; CDR3: ASSLLMGESTDTQY
V: TRBV19; J: TRBJ2-4; CDR3: ASSTGVAKNIQY
V: TRBV9; J: TRBJ2-2; CDR3: ASSRTRGGSGELF
V: TRBV28; J: TRBJ2-7; CDR3: ASSFPAPSSGSSSEQY
V: TRBV20-1; J: TRBJ1-5; CDR3: SASPHKNQPQH
V: TRBV30; J: TRBJ1-1; CDR3: AWSEVTGGGNTEAF
V: TRBV6-2/TRBV6-3; J: TRBJ2-3; CDR3: ASISPGPRRTDTQY
V: TRBV7-2; J: TRBJ2-3; CDR3: ASIKRAGGLADTQY
V: TRBV29-1; J: TRBJ2-7; CDR3: SVRLAGTYEQY
V: TRBV19; J: TRBJ2-6; CDR3: ASGVAVGAGANVLT
V: TRBV6-2/TRBV6-3; J: TRBJ2-7; CDR3: ASREGQGAAYEQY
V: TRBV20-1; J: TRBJ2-1; CDR3: SARWGGPDSNEQF
V: TRBV2; J: TRBJ1-1; CDR3: ASSHSGQTNTEAF
V: TRBV9; J: TRBJ1-1; CDR3: ASSPVGGTEAF
V: TRBV27; J: TRBJ1-5; CDR3: ASSLNNLGVQPQH